This TCR beta chain was recorded in a study of CD8 T cells in ankylosing spondylitis. Overall study findings and caveats: A motif in TCR beta, a set of under ten highly homologous variants, appeared characteristic of ankylosing spondylitis blood.

A quantitative 5'-RACE method, one with molecular barcodes, was used to make TCR beta libraries. TCRdb analysed the 5' RACE reads with MiXCR anew, one entry per CDR3 protein. This sample has about 390,000 distinct CDR3 sequences, with 20% to 25% found just once. Remarks on this clonotype: The antigen is not known.

Germline CDR1 reads SGHTA; CDR2 reads FQGNSA. This CDR3 is built from 14 residues. V was clipped by 1 base and J by 6 bases, with 12 bases between them. Material for sequencing was blood, either unsorted or a sorted T cell fraction (not recorded which). The chain employs TRBV7-2 and TRBJ1-1; D gene uncertain. This TCR was recovered from a male donor with ankylosing spondylitis. The CDR3 nucleotides read TGTGCCAGCAGCTTAGTCGGCGGGATCGCTGAAGCTTTCTTT. Its protein product is CASSLVGGIAEAFF.